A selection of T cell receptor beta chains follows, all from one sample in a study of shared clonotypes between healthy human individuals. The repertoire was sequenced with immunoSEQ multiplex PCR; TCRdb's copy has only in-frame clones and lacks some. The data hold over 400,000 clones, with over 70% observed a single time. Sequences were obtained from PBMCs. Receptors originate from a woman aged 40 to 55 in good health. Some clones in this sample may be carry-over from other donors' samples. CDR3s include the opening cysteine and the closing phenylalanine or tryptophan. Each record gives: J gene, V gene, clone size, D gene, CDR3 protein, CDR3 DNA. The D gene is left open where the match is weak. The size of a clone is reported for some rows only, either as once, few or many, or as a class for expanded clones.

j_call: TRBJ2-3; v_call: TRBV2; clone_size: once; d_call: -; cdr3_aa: CASSDDRRRTDTQYF; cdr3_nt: TGTGCCAGCAGTGACGACAGGCGGAGAACAGATACGCAGTATTTT
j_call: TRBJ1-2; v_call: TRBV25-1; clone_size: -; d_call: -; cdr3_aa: CASSAGQKGGYTF; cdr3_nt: TGTGCCAGCAGTGCCGGGCAAAAGGGGGGCTACACCTTC
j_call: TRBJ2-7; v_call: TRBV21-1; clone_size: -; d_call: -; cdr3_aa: CASSQGGTGEDPYEQYF; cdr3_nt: TGTGCCAGCAGCCAAGGGGGGACAGGGGAGGATCCCTACGAGCAGTACTTC
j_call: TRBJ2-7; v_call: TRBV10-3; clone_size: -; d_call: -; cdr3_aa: CAISESLAIHEQYF; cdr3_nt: TGTGCCATCAGTGAGTCACTAGCAATCCACGAGCAGTACTTC
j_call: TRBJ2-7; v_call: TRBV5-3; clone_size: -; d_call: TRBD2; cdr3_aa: CARSLATSGLYEQYF; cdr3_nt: TGTGCCAGAAGCTTGGCGACTAGCGGCCTCTACGAGCAGTACTTC
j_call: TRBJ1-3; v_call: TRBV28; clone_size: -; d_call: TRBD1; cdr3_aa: CASSYRIKQGKGNTIYF; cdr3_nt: TGTGCCAGCAGTTACAGAATAAAACAGGGGAAGGGAAACACCATATATTTT
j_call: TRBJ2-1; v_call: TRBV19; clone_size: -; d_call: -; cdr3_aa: CASSMGGSYNEQFF; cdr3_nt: TGTGCCAGTAGTATGGGGGGAAGCTACAATGAGCAGTTCTTC
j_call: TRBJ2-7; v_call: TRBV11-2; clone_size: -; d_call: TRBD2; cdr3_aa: CASSSLAGGSYEQYF; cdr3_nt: TGTGCCAGCAGCTCCTTAGCGGGAGGCTCCTACGAGCAGTACTTC
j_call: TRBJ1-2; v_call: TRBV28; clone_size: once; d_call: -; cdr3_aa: CASSLTGNGYTF; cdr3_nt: TGTGCCAGCAGTTTAACGGGGAATGGCTACACCTTC
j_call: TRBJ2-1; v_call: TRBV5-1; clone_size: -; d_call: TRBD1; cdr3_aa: CASSSSRDRGMNEQFF; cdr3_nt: TGCGCCAGCAGCTCGTCCCGGGACAGGGGAATGAATGAGCAGTTCTTC
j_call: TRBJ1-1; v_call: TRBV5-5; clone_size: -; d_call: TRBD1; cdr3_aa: CASSLEGLTGVNTEAFF; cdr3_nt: TGTGCCAGCAGCTTGGAGGGGCTGACAGGGGTGAACACTGAAGCTTTCTTT
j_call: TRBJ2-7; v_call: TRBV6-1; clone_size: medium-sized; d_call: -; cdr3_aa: CASSESVGAPYEQYF; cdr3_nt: TGTGCCAGCAGTGAAAGTGTGGGGGCCCCCTACGAGCAGTACTTC
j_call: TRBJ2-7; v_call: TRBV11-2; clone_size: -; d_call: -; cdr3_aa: CASSYRGPGYEQYF; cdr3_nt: TGTGCCAGCAGCTACCGAGGCCCAGGGTACGAGCAGTACTTC
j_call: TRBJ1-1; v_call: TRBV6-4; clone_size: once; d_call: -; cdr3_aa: CASSEVQDNTEAFF; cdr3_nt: TGTGCCAGCAGTGAGGTACAGGATAACACTGAAGCTTTCTTT
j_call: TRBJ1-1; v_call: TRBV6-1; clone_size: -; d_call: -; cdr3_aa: CASSARANTEAFF; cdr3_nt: TGTGCCAGCAGTGCCAGGGCGAACACTGAAGCTTTCTTT
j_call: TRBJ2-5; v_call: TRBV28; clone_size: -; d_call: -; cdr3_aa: CASSVVGLYQETQYF; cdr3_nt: TGTGCCAGCAGCGTTGTGGGGTTGTACCAAGAGACCCAGTACTTC
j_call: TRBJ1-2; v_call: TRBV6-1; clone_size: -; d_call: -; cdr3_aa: CASSEGHLLNYGYTF; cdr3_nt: TGTGCCAGCAGTGAAGGTCATCTCCTCAACTATGGCTACACCTTC
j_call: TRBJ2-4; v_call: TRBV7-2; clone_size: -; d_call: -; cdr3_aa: CASSLRGGKGNIQYF; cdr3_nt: TGTGCCAGCAGCTTAAGAGGTGGGAAAGGAAACATTCAGTACTTC
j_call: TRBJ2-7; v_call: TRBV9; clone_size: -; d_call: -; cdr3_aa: CASSVGQGGYEQYF; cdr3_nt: TGTGCCAGCAGCGTCGGACAGGGAGGGTACGAGCAGTACTTC
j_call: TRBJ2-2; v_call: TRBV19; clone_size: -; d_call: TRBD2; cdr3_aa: CASRISGVTGELFF; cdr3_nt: TGTGCCAGTAGAATTAGCGGGGTCACCGGGGAGCTGTTTTTT
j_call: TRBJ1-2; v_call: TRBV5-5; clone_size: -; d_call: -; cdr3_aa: CASSLDGGNYGYTF; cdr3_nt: TGTGCCAGCAGCTTGGACGGGGGTAACTATGGCTACACCTTC
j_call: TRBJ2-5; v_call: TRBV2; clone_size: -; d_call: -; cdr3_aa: CASSTNGQETQYF; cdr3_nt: TGTGCCAGCAGCACGAACGGACAAGAGACCCAGTACTTC
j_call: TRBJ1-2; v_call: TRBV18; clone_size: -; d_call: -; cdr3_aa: CASSPFMGKTYGYTF; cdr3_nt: TGTGCCAGCTCACCCTTCATGGGGAAAACCTATGGCTACACCTTC
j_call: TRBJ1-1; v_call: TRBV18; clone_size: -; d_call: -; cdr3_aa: CASSPENMNTEAFF; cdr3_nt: TGTGCCAGCTCACCAGAGAATATGAACACTGAAGCTTTCTTT